The 25 T cell receptor beta chains presented below share a single source sample, sequenced in a study of immune evolution from preneoplasia to lung adenocarcinoma (dated by TCRdb to the early 2020s). Libraries were made using the immunoSEQ multiplex PCR assay. TCRdb took this table from immuneACCESS and kept in-frame rearrangements with V and J called. Such tables lack part of the clones; where checked against another copy, unresolved V genes explain under half of the gap, and the rest is unexplained. The sample table holds a few thousand clones, of which around three quarters were seen once. Of the sample, roughly 8% is held by the ten largest clones. The specimen sequenced was FFPE minimally invasive lung adenocarcinoma tissue. The cell subset or site label, read with the paper, signifies: micro-invasive lung adenocarcinoma (MIA). These TCRs come from a person between 65 and 79 years old with lung adenocarcinoma.

This clone was seen only a few times. The gene calls are TRBV10-3 and TRBJ2-3, with 8 positions matching TRBD1. CDR1 ENHRY and CDR2 SYGVKD come from the germline V gene. The CDR3 length is 15 residues. V lost 6 bases and J lost 2; bases outside the gene matches: 7. CDR3 coding DNA: TGTGCCATCAGAAACCAGGGGGCGGTCACAGATACGCAGTATTTT. Translating gives CAIRNQGAVTDTQYF.

The J gene is TRBJ2-4, the V gene TRBV14, with TRBD2 identical over 12 bases. The V gene end was trimmed by 4 bases and the J gene end by 3 bases; junction bases not matched to a gene: 4. From germline, CDR1 is SGHDN and CDR2 FVKESK. The CDR3 has 16 amino acids. The CDR3 region has the DNA TGTGCCAGCAGCCGCGGGACTAGCGGGCTCAAAAACATTCAGTACTTC. It translates to CASSRGTSGLKNIQYF.

This clone is large (0.1 to 1%) by share. This chain links TRBV6-1 with TRBJ1-5; 10 nucleotides agree with TRBD1. The germline CDR1 and CDR2 sequences are MNHNS and SASEGT. The V segment lost 4 bases and the J segment 7 bases; nucleotides outside the gene matches: 7. The CDR3 totals 15 residues. The CDR3 spells CASSGGQGNSQPQHF. CDR3 in DNA: TGTGCCAGCAGTGGGGGACAGGGGAATAGCCAGCCCCAGCATTTT.

The rearrangement joins TRBV7-2 to TRBJ1-2; unclear D gene. This CDR3 comprises 13 residues. Trimming removed 1 base at V and 4 bases at J, with 7 bases between. In germline, CDR1 is SGHTA, CDR2 FQGNSA. In DNA, the CDR3 is TGTGCCAGCAGCTTAGGGGTCGTCTATGGCTACACCTTC. Translating gives CASSLGVVYGYTF.

V gene TRBV18 combines with J gene TRBJ2-7; D is uncertain. There are 11 residues in the CDR3. V was trimmed by 3 bases and J by 5 bases, leaving 5 bases between them. Germline CDR1 KGHSH, CDR2 LQKENI. CDR3 coding DNA: TGTGCCAGCTCACCGGGCCACGAGCAGTACTTC. Translated: CASSPGHEQYF.

The chain joins TRBV5-1 to TRBJ2-5; the D is unclear. In germline, CDR1 is SGHRS, CDR2 YFSETQ. CDR3 size: 13 residues. V was pared by 4 bases and J by 4 bases, with 11 bases between. The DNA of the CDR3 is TGCGCCAGCAGCCGGACGGGTTTAGAGACCCAGTACTTC. As protein: CASSRTGLETQYF.

This chain uses TRBV7-3 with TRBJ2-5, with 8 bases lining up with TRBD2. CDR1 SGHTA and CDR2 FQGTGA come from the germline V gene. The CDR3 has 15 residues. Trimming removed 3 bases from V and 2 bases from J; junction bases left unmatched: 5. This CDR3 reads CASSFRGGGQETQYF. The CDR3 DNA sequence: TGTGCCAGCAGCTTTCGGGGGGGCGGGCAAGAGACCCAGTACTTC. The full variable domain, completed using reference TRBV7-3 and TRBJ2-5, is GAGVSQTPSNKVTEKGKYVELRCDPISGHTALYWYRQSLGQGPEFLIYFQGTGAADDSGLPNDRFFAVRPEGSVSTLKIQRTERGDSAVYLCASSFRGGGQETQYFGPGTRLLVL.

The CDR3 reads CASSLDRISGNTIYF. The DNA of the CDR3 is TGTGCCAGCAGCCTGGACAGGATCTCTGGAAACACCATATATTTT. This sequence joins TRBV11-2 and TRBJ1-3; 7 nucleotides line up with TRBD1. Trimming cost V 5 bases and J 0 bases; bases outside gene matches: 4. The V gene's germline CDR1 is SGHAT and CDR2 FQNNGV. This CDR3 contains 15 residues.

The rearrangement joins TRBV2 to TRBJ1-4; TRBD1 is a possible D gene (6 bases). The CDR3 extends over 12 amino acids. V lost 6 bases and J 12 bases, leaving 14 bases between the germline ends. The germline gives CDR1 SNHLY, CDR2 FYNNEI. CDR3 region: CASRDLGGELFF. DNA for the CDR3: TGTGCCAGCAGAGATTTAGGGGGAGAACTGTTTTTT.

This clone was seen only a few times. The chain employs TRBV7-2 and TRBJ2-7; 7 nucleotides match TRBD1. J was trimmed by 0 bases and V by 5 bases; bases with no gene match: 7. The CDR3 has 15 residues. CDR1 and CDR2 (germline): SGHTA, FQGNSA. The CDR3 loop is CASSLQTGSSYEQYF. CDR3 nucleotide sequence: TGTGCCAGCAGCCTACAGACAGGGAGCTCCTACGAGCAGTACTTC. Full variable domain (rest looked up from reference TRBV7-2 and TRBJ2-7): GAGVSQSPSNKVTEKGKDVELRCDPISGHTALYWYRQSLGQGLEFLIYFQGNSAPDKSGLPSDRFSAERTGGSVSTLTIQRTQQEDSAVYLCASSLQTGSSYEQYFGPGTRLTVT.

CDR3: CASGLVQGDGNTIYF. The CDR3, as DNA: TGTGCTAGTGGTTTGGTACAAGGGGATGGAAACACCATATATTTT. This rearrangement joins TRBV12-5 to TRBJ1-3; possible D gene TRBD1, 5 bases. CDR3 length equals 15 residues. Looked up from germline, CDR1 is LGHNT and CDR2 is FRNRAP. Trimming took off 0 bases at V and 3 bases at J, with 9 bases between the two ends.

This chain joins TRBV4-3 and TRBJ1-2, with a tentative D call TRBD1 (5 bases). This CDR3 spans 13 amino acids. Trimming pared 4 bases from V and 4 bases from J, leaving 10 bases between. CDR1 and CDR2 (germline): LGHNA, YSLEER. This CDR3 is CASSPTGFYGYTF. CDR3 coding DNA: TGCGCCAGCAGCCCCACAGGATTCTATGGCTACACCTTC.

This clone is a singleton in its sample. CDR3 amino acids: CASSELGGAGGELFF. CDR3 DNA: TGTGCCAGCAGTGAATTAGGAGGGGCGGGCGGGGAGCTGTTTTTT. This chain links TRBV6-1 with TRBJ2-2; a weak D match, TRBD2 (6 bases). There are 15 residues in the CDR3. Germline assignment: CDR1 MNHNS and CDR2 SASEGT. V lost 2 bases to trimming and J lost 7 bases, with 14 bases between them.

The chain employs TRBV27 and TRBJ2-3; 9 bases match TRBD2. Germline V gives CDR1 MNHEY, CDR2 SMNVEV (reference sequence). Unmatched junction bases numbered 1, after V lost 5 bases and J lost 1 base. This CDR3 comprises 14 residues. CDR3 DNA sequence: TGTGCCAGCAGTCGGACTAGCGGCACAGATACGCAGTATTTT. It specifies CASSRTSGTDTQYF.

The chain employs TRBV9 and TRBJ2-1; D might be TRBD2 (5 bases). This CDR3 has 15 amino acids. Trimming cost V 0 bases and J 7 bases, with 14 bases left between them. Germline V gene data show CDR1 as SGDLS and CDR2 as YYNGEE. This CDR3 reads CASSVESEGGNEQFF. The CDR3 DNA sequence: TGTGCCAGCAGCGTAGAGAGCGAGGGTGGGAATGAGCAGTTCTTC.

The chain employs TRBV7-6 and TRBJ2-7; 7 nucleotides agree with TRBD1. Germline CDR1 SGHVS, CDR2 FNYEAQ. This CDR3 has 15 amino acids. Trimming removed 5 bases from V and 4 bases from J; junction bases left unmatched: 11. The CDR3 reads CASSPPQGINYEQYF. CDR3 sequence (DNA): TGTGCCAGCAGCCCGCCACAGGGGATTAATTACGAGCAGTACTTC. The full variable domain, completed using reference TRBV7-6 and TRBJ2-7, is GAGVSQSPRYKVTKRGQDVALRCDPISGHVSLYWYRQALGQGPEFLTYFNYEAQQDKSGLPNDRFSAERPEGSISTLTIQRTEQRDSAMYRCASSPPQGINYEQYFGPGTRLTVT.

The rearrangement uses TRBV7-9 and TRBJ2-5, with D perhaps matching TRBD1 (6 bases). Germline V CDR1 and CDR2: SEHNR, FQNEAQ (reference sequence). The CDR3 totals 14 residues. Trimming took 7 bases from V and 1 from J, leaving 13 bases between them. The CDR3, as DNA: TGTGCCAGCACGACGACAGGATTCCAAGAGACCCAGTACTTC. Its translation is CASTTTGFQETQYF. Full variable domain (rest looked up from reference TRBV7-9 and TRBJ2-5): DTGVSQNPRHKITKRGQNVTFRCDPISEHNRLYWYRQTLGQGPEFLTYFQNEAQLEKSRLLSDRFSAERPKGSFSTLEIQRTEQGDSAMYLCASTTTGFQETQYFGPGTRLLVL.

This chain links TRBV5-1 with TRBJ2-1, with 10 bases matching TRBD2. The J segment lost 8 bases and the V segment lost 5 bases, leaving 16 bases of the junction unmatched. The CDR3 length is 17 residues. Germline V gives CDR1 SGHRS, CDR2 YFSETQ. CDR3 nucleotide sequence: TGCGCCAGCAGTCGCCGGCCTAGCGGGAGATCTGTCGATGAGCAGTTCTTC. It specifies CASSRRPSGRSVDEQFF.

This clone appeared a single time. The chain employs TRBV10-3 and TRBJ2-3; D call uncertain. Germline CDR1 is ENHRY and CDR2 is SYGVKD. The V and J ends lost 4 bases and 2 bases respectively, with 10 bases between them. The CDR3 runs to 14 residues. CDR3 in amino acids: CAISALALTDTQYF. CDR3 nucleotide sequence: TGTGCCATCAGTGCACTCGCACTCACAGATACGCAGTATTTT.

The chain joins TRBV28 to TRBJ2-7; 8 bases are a match to TRBD1. Trimming took 3 bases from V and 1 from J; bases not matched to a gene: 2. The CDR3 length is 14 residues. Germline assignment: CDR1 MDHEN and CDR2 SYDVKM. DNA for the CDR3: TGTGCCAGCAGTTTTGGGGACAGGTCCTACGAGCAGTACTTC. Its protein is CASSFGDRSYEQYF.

V gene TRBV30 combines with J gene TRBJ2-1; D might be TRBD2 (6 bases). This CDR3 contains 16 residues. The V end lost 0 bases, the J end lost 0 bases, and 12 bases lay between the germline ends. Germline V lookup: CDR1 GTSNPN, CDR2 SVGIG (reference sequence). CDR3 DNA sequence: TGTGCCTGGAGTGTCCAACGGCGGGGCTCCTACAATGAGCAGTTCTTC. This gives the protein CAWSVQRRGSYNEQFF.

The genes are TRBV5-6 and TRBJ2-1; no clear D. CDR3 length: 16 residues. Germline V gene lookup returns CDR1 SGHDT and CDR2 YYEEEE. V lost 0 bases, J lost 2 bases, and 12 bases lay in between. The CDR3, as DNA: TGTGCCAGCAGCTTGGATGCTGGCGCCACCTACAATGAGCAGTTCTTC. Translated, it gives CASSLDAGATYNEQFF.

The gene calls are TRBV4-3 and TRBJ1-2, with a possible D match to TRBD1 (5 bases). Germline CDR1 reads LGHNA; CDR2 reads YSLEER. The CDR3 has 14 amino acids. Trimming took off 0 bases at V and 4 bases at J, with 9 bases between the two ends. The CDR3 region has the DNA TGCGCCAGCAGCCAAGATATCAGGGTCTATGGCTACACCTTC. Amino acid sequence: CASSQDIRVYGYTF.

This clone was seen a handful of times. V is TRBV7-2 and J is TRBJ2-2; a possible D gene is TRBD2 (6 bases). The CDR3 extends over 15 amino acids. V lost 2 bases to trimming and J lost 4 bases, with 11 bases between them. Germline CDR1 is SGHTA and CDR2 is FQGNSA. The DNA of the CDR3 is TGTGCCAGCAGCTTAAGCCCAGCGGGCACCGGGGAGCTGTTTTTT. Translation: CASSLSPAGTGELFF.

This chain connects TRBV28 to TRBJ2-4; weak D call: TRBD1 (6 bases). Germline V gives CDR1 MDHEN, CDR2 SYDVKM. The CDR3 extends over 14 amino acids. V was clipped by 8 bases and J by 11 bases, with 22 bases between them. The CDR3 coding sequence is TGTGCCAGCGGACGACCAGGGGTAGAATGGCTTCAGTACTTC. Encoded protein: CASGRPGVEWLQYF.